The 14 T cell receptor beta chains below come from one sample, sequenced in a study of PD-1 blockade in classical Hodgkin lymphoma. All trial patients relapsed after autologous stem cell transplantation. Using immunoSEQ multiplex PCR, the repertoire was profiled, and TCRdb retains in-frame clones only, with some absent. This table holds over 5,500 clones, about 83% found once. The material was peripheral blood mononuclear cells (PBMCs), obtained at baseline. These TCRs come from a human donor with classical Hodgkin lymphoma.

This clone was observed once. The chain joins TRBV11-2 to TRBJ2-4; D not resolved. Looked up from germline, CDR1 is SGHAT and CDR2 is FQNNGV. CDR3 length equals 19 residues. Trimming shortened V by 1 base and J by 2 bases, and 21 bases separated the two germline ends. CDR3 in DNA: TGTGCCAGCAGCTTAGGGCTAAGTGGTAGGAGTCTGACCAAAAACATTCAGTACTTC. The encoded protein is CASSLGLSGRSLTKNIQYF.

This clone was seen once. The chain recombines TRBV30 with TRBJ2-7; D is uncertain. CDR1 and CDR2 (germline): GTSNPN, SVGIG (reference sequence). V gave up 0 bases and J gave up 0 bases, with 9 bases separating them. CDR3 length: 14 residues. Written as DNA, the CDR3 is TGTGCCTGGAGTGTACGGGCGGCCTCCTACGAGCAGTACTTC. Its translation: CAWSVRAASYEQYF.

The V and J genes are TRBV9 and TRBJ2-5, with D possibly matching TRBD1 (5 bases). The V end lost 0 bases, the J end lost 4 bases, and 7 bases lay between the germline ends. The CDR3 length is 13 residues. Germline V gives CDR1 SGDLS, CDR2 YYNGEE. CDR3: CASSVGGGETQYF. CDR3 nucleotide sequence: TGTGCCAGCAGCGTAGGGGGCGGAGAGACCCAGTACTTC.

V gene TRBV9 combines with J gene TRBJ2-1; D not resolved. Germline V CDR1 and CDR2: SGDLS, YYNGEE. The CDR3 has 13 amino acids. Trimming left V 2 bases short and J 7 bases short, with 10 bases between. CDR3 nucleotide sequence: TGTGCCAGCAGCGTTGTCCCCCTTAATGAGCAGTTCTTC. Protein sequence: CASSVVPLNEQFF.

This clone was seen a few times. DNA of the CDR3: TGCGCCAGCAGCTTGAACGGGAGGGCCTCCACAGATACGCAGTATTTT. Translation gives CASSLNGRASTDTQYF. V and J are TRBV5-1 and TRBJ2-3; 8 bases map to TRBD2. With V trimmed by 1 base and J by 2 bases, 6 bases remained unmatched. Germline V gene lookup returns CDR1 SGHRS and CDR2 YFSETQ. This CDR3 has 16 amino acids.

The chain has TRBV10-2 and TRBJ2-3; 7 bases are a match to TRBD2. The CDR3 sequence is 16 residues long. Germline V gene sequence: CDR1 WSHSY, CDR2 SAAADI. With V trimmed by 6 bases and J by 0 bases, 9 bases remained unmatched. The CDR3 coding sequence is TGCGCCAGCAGAGACCTTCTAGCGGCCAGCACAGATACGCAGTATTTT. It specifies CASRDLLAASTDTQYF.

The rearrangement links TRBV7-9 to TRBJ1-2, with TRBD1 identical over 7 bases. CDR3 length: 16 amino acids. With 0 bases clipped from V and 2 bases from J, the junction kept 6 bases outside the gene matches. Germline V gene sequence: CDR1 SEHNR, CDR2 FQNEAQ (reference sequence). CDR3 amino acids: CASSLAGTELNYGYTF. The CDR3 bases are TGTGCCAGCAGCTTAGCCGGGACAGAACTAAACTATGGCTACACCTTC.

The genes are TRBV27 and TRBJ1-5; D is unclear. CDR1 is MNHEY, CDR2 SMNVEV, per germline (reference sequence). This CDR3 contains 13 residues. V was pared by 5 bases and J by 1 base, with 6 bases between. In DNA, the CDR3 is TGTGCCAGCAGTCCATTAAGCAATCAGCCCCAGCATTTT. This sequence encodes CASSPLSNQPQHF.

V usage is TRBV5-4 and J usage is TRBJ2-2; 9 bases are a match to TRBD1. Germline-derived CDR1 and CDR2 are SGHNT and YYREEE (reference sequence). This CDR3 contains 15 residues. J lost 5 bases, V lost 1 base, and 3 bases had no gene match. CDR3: CASSLPGQGTGELFF. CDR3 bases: TGTGCCAGCAGCTTGCCGGGACAGGGAACCGGGGAGCTGTTTTTT.

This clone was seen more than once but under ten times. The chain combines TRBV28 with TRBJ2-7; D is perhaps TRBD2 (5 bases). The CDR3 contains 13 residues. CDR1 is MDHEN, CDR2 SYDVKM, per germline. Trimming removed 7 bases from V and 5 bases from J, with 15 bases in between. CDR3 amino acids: CASILGFGDEQYF. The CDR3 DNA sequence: TGTGCCAGCATCTTAGGTTTCGGGGACGAGCAGTACTTC.

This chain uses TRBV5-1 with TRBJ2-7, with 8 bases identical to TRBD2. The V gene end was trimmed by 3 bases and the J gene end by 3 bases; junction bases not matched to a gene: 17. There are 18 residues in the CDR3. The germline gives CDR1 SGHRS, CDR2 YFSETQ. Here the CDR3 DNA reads TGCGCCAGCAGCTCATCTGTTGGGGGACTAGGGGTTTACTACGAGCAGTACTTC. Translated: CASSSSVGGLGVYYEQYF. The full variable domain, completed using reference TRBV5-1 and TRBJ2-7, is KAGVTQTPRYLIKTRGQQVTLSCSPISGHRSVSWYQQTPGQGLQFLFEYFSETQRNKGNFPGRFSGRQFSNSRSEMNVSTLELGDSALYLCASSSSVGGLGVYYEQYFGPGTRLTVT.

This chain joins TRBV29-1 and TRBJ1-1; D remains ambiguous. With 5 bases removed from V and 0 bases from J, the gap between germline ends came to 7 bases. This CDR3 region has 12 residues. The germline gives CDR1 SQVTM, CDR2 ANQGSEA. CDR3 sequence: CSVRYLNTEAFF. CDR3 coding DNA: TGCAGCGTTCGTTACTTGAACACTGAAGCTTTCTTT.

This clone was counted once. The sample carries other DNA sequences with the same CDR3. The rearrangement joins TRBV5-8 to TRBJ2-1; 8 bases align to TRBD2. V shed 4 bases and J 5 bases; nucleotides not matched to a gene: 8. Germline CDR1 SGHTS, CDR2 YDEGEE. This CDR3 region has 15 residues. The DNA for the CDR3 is TGTGCCAGCAGCCGAGGGACTAGTCGCGACAATGAGCAGTTCTTC. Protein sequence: CASSRGTSRDNEQFF.

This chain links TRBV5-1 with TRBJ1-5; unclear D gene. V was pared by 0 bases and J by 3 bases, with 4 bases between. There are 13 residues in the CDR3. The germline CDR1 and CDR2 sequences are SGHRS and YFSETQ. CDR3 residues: CASSLDINQPQHF. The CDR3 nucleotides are TGCGCCAGCAGCTTGGATATCAATCAGCCCCAGCATTTT.